These 6 T cell receptor beta chains share one sample of origin, sequenced in a study of shared clonotypes between healthy human individuals (dated by TCRdb to 2020 to 2022). The library was produced with the immunoSEQ multiplex PCR assay. Sourced from immuneACCESS, this table was stored by TCRdb with only in-frame sequences that have V and J called. A share of the clones is absent; for the studies checked, an unresolved V gene accounts for under half, and the remainder has no known explanation. This sample has roughly 2.1 million clones in its table, and 85% to 95% of those were observed once. The top ten clonotypes cover 1.5% to 2% of the sample. For the CD8 naive samples, CD45RO-negative cells were positively selected for CCR7, yielding a CD45RA+CCR7+ population from which TemRA cells were excluded. The sequenced material came from naive CD8+ T cells from PBMCs. Interpreted using the paper, the cell subset or site label stands for: CD45RA+CCR7+. These receptors were collected from a man aged 18-30 years in good health. Some clones in this sample may be carry-over from other donors' samples.

This chain connects TRBV9 to TRBJ1-4, with 8 bases identical to TRBD1. Germline V gene data show CDR1 as SGDLS and CDR2 as YYNGEE. V shed 4 bases, J shed 0 bases, and the junction held 5 bases outside the gene matches. This CDR3 is 16 amino acids long. The CDR3 region is CASSPDRAATNEKLFF. In nucleotides, the CDR3 is TGTGCCAGCAGCCCGGACAGGGCGGCAACTAATGAAAAACTGTTTTTT.

This sequence joins TRBV5-5 and TRBJ2-7; D possibly corresponds to TRBD1 (5 bases). The CDR3 totals 14 residues. From germline, CDR1 is SGHKS and CDR2 YYEKEE (reference sequence). Trimming cost V 2 bases and J 1 base, with 10 bases left between them. The CDR3 sequence: CASSFRERSYEQYF. The CDR3 DNA reads as TGTGCCAGCAGCTTCAGGGAAAGGTCCTACGAGCAGTACTTC.

The rearrangement joins TRBV9 to TRBJ1-1, with D possibly TRBD1 on 6 matching bases. Germline assignment: CDR1 SGDLS and CDR2 YYNGEE. The V end lost 4 bases, the J end lost 7 bases, and 20 bases lay between the germline ends. The CDR3 runs to 15 residues. DNA of the CDR3: TGTGCCAGCAGCCCCCAGGGGCTACAGAACCATGAAGCTTTCTTT. Amino acids: CASSPQGLQNHEAFF.

The V and J genes are TRBV9 and TRBJ2-7, with TRBD2 matching over 8 bases. Germline lookup yields CDR1 SGDLS and CDR2 YYNGEE. Losses at the gene ends were 2 bases for V and 2 bases for J; bases not matched to a gene: 3. The CDR3 loop spans 14 amino acids. The CDR3 here is CASSVSGKTYEQYF. The CDR3 DNA reads as TGTGCCAGCAGCGTTAGCGGGAAGACCTACGAGCAGTACTTC.

This sequence joins TRBV7-6 and TRBJ2-1; 9 bases are shared with TRBD2. This CDR3 contains 17 residues. After removal of 5 bases from V and 2 bases from J, the junction contained 10 bases not matched to a gene. Germline V lookup: CDR1 SGHVS, CDR2 FNYEAQ. This CDR3 is CASSPVYSGGTYNEQFF. For the CDR3, the DNA is TGTGCCAGCAGCCCAGTCTATAGCGGGGGCACCTACAATGAGCAGTTCTTC. The full variable domain, its missing parts supplied by reference TRBV7-6 and TRBJ2-1, is GAGVSQSPRYKVTKRGQDVALRCDPISGHVSLYWYRQALGQGPEFLTYFNYEAQQDKSGLPNDRFSAERPEGSISTLTIQRTEQRDSAMYRCASSPVYSGGTYNEQFFGPGTRLTVL.

The V gene is TRBV27, the J gene TRBJ2-7, with D possibly called TRBD1 or TRBD2 (6 bases each). Germline V gene data show CDR1 as MNHEY and CDR2 as SMNVEV (reference sequence). Trimming shortened V by 5 bases and J by 2 bases, and 19 bases separated the two germline ends. The CDR3 is made up of 16 amino acids. In nucleotides, the CDR3 is TGTGCCAGCAGTGGGGGGTGGATTGGGGGCCCCTACGAGCAGTACTTC. It encodes CASSGGWIGGPYEQYF.